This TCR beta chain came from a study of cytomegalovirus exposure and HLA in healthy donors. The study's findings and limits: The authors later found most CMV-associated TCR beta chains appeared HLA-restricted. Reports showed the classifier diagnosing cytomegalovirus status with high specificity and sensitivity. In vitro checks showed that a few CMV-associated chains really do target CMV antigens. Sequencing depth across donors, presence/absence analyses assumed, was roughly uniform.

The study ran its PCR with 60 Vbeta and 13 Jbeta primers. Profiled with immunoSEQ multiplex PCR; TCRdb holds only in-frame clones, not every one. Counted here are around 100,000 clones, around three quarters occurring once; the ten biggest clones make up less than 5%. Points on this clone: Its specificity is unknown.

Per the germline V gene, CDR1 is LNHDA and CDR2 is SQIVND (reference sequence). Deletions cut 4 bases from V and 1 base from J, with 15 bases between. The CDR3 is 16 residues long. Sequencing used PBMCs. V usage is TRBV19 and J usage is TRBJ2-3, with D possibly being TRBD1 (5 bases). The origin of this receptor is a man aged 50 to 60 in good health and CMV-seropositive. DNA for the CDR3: TGTGCCAGTAGTAAAGCAGGGTCGATGGGCACAGATACGCAGTATTTT. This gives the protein CASSKAGSMGTDTQYF.